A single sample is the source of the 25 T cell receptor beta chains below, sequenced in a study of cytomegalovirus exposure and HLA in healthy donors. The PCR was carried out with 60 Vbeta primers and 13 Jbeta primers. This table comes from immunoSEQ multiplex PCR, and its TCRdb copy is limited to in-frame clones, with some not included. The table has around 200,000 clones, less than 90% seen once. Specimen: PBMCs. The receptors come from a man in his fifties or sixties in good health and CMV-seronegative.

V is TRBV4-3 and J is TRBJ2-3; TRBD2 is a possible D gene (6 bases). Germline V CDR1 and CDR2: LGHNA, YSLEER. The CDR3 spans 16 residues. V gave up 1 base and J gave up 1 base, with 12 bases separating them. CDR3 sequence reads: CASSQGRGGGTDTQYF. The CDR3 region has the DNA TGCGCCAGCAGCCAAGGACGTGGCGGGGGCACAGATACGCAGTATTTT.

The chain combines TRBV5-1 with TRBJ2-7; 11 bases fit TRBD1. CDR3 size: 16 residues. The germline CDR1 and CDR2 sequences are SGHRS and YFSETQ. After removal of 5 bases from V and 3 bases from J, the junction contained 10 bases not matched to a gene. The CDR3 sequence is CASSSGTGGLYYEQYF. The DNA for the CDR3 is TGCGCCAGCAGTTCCGGGACAGGGGGTCTATACTACGAGCAGTACTTC. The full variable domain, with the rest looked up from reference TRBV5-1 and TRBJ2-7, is KAGVTQTPRYLIKTRGQQVTLSCSPISGHRSVSWYQQTPGQGLQFLFEYFSETQRNKGNFPGRFSGRQFSNSRSEMNVSTLELGDSALYLCASSSGTGGLYYEQYFGPGTRLTVT.

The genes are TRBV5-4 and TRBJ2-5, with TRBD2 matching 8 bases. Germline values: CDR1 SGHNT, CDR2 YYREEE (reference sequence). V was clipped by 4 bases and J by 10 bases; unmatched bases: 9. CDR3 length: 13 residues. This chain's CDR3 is CASSRDGGGDQYF. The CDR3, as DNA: TGTGCCAGCAGCAGGGACGGGGGGGGAGACCAGTACTTC.

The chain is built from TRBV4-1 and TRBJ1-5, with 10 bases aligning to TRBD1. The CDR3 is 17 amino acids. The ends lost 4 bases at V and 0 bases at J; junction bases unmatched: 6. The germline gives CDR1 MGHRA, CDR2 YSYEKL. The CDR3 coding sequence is TGCGCCAGCAGCCGAGAGACAGGGGGCTATAGCAATCAGCCCCAGCATTTT. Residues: CASSRETGGYSNQPQHF.

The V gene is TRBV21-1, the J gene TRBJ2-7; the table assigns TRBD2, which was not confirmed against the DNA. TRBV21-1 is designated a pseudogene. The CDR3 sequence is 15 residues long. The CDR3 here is CASSKPRGAVLEQYF. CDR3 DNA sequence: TGTGCCAGCAGCAAACCACGGGGGGCGGTATTGGAGCAGTACTTC.

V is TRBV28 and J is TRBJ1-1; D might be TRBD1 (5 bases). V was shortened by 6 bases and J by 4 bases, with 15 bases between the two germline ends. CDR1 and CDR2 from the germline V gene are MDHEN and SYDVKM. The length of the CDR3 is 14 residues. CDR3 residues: CASRLDGGGTEAFF. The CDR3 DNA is TGTGCCAGCAGACTAGATGGGGGGGGCACTGAAGCTTTCTTT.

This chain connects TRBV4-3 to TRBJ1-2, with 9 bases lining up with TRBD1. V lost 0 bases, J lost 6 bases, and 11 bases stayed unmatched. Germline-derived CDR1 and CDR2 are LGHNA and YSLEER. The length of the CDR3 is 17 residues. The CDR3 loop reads CASSQDDRGRSFDGYTF. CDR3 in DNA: TGCGCCAGCAGCCAAGACGACAGGGGGAGAAGTTTTGATGGCTACACCTTC.

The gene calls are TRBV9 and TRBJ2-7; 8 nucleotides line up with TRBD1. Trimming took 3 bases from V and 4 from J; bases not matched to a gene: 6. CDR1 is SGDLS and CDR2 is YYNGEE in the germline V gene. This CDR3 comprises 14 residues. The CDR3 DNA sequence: TGTGCCAGCAGCGCCGACAGGGGTCGGTACGAGCAGTACTTC. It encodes CASSADRGRYEQYF.

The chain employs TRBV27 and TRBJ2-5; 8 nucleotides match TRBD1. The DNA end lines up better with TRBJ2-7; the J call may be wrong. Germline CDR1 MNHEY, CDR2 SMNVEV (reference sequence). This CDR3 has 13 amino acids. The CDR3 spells CASTPTGGYEQYF. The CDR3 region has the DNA TGTGCCAGCACCCCCACAGGGGGCTACGAGCAGTACTTC.

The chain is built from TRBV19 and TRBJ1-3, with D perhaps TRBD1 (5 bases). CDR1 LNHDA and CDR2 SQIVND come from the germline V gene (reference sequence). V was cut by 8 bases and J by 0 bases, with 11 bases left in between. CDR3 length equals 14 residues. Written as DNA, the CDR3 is TGTGCCAGTCGACAGATCGCCTCTGGAAACACCATATATTTT. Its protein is CASRQIASGNTIYF.

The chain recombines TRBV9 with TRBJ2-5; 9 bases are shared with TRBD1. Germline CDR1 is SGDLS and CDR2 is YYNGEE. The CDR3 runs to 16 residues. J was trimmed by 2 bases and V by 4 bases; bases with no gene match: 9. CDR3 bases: TGTGCCAGCAGCAATGGGACAGGGTCCCCACAAGAGACCCAGTACTTC. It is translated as CASSNGTGSPQETQYF. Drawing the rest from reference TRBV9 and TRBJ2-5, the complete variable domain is DSGVTQTPKHLITATGQRVTLRCSPRSGDLSVYWYQQSLDQGLQFLIQYYNGEERAKGNILERFSAQQFPDLHSELNLSSLELGDSALYFCASSNGTGSPQETQYFGPGTRLLVL.

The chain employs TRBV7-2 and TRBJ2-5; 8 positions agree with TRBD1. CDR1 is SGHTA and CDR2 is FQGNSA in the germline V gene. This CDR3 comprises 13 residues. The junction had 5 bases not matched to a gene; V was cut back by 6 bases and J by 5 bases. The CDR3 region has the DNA TGTGCCAGCAGACAGGGGGATGGGGAGACCCAGTACTTC. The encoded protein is CASRQGDGETQYF.

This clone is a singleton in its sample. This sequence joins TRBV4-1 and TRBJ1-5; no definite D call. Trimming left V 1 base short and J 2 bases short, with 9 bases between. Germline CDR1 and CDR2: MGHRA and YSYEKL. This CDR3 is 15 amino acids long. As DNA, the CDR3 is TGCGCCAGCAGCCAAGCTGAACAGCGCAATCAGCCCCAGCATTTT. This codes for CASSQAEQRNQPQHF.

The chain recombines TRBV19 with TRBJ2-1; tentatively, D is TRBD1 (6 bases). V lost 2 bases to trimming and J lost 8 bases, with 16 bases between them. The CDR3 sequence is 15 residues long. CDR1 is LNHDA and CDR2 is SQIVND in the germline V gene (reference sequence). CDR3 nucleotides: TGTGCCAGTAGTATACAGGGGTCGGGCCGGGATGAGCAGTTCTTC. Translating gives CASSIQGSGRDEQFF.

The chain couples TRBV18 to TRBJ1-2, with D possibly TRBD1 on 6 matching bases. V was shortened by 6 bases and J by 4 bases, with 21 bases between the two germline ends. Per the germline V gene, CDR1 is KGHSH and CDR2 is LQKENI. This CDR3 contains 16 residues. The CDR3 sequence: CASSPKRAGESYGYTF. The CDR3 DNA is TGTGCCAGCTCGCCAAAGAGAGCAGGGGAATCCTATGGCTACACCTTC. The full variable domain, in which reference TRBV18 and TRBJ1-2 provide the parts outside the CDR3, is NAGVMQNPRHLVRRRGQEARLRCSPMKGHSHVYWYRQLPEEGLKFMVYLQKENIIDESGMPKERFSAEFPKEGPSILRIQQVVRGDSAAYFCASSPKRAGESYGYTFGSGTRLTVV.

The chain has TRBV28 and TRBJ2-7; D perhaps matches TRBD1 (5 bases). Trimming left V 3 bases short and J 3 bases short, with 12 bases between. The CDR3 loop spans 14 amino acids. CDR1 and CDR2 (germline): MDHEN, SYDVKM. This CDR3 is CASSLRKQGYEQYF. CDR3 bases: TGTGCCAGCAGTTTGCGGAAGCAGGGCTACGAGCAGTACTTC.

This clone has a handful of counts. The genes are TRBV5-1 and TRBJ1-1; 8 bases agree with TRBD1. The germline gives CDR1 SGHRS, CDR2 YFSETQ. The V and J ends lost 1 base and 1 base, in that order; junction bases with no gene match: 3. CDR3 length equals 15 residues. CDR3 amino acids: CASSLPGTGNTEAFF. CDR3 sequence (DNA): TGCGCCAGCAGCTTGCCTGGGACAGGGAACACTGAAGCTTTCTTT.

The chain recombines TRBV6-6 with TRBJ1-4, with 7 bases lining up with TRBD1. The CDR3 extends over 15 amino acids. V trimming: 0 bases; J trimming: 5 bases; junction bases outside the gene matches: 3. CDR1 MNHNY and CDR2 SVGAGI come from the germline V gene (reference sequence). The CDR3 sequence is CASSYSGTANEKLFF. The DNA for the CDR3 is TGTGCCAGCAGTTACTCGGGGACAGCAAATGAAAAACTGTTTTTT.

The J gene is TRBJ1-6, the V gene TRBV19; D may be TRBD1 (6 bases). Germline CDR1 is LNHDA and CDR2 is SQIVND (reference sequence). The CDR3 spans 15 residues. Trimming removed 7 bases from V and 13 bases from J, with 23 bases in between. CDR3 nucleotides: TGTGCCAGTAACCAGGAGGCACAGGGACACCTCCCCCTCCACTTT. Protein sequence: CASNQEAQGHLPLHF. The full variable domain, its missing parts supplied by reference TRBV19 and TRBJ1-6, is DGGITQSPKYLFRKEGQNVTLSCEQNLNHDAMYWYRQDPGQGLRLIYYSQIVNDFQKGDIAEGYSVSREKKESFPLTVTSAQKNPTAFYLCASNQEAQGHLPLHFGNGTRLTVT.

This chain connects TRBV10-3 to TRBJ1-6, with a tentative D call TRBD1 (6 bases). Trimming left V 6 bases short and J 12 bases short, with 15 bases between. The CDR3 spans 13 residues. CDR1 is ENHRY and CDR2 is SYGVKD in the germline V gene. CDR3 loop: CAIRGDTKKPLHF. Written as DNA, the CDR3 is TGTGCCATCAGGGGGGACACTAAAAAACCCCTCCACTTT.

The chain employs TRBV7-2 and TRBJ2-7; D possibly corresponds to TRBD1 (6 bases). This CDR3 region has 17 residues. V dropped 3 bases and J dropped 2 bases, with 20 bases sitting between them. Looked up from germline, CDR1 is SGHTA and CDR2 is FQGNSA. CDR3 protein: CASSLPVGHRGAYEQYF. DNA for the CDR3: TGTGCCAGCAGCTTGCCCGTGGGACACCGAGGGGCCTACGAGCAGTACTTC.

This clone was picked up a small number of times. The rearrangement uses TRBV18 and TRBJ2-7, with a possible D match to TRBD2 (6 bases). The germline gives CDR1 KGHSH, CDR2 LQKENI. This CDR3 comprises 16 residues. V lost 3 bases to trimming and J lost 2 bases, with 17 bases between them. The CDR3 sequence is CASSPPGGLRAYEQYF. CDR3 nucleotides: TGTGCCAGCTCACCTCCCGGGGGACTGCGGGCCTACGAGCAGTACTTC. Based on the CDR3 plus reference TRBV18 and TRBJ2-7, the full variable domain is NAGVMQNPRHLVRRRGQEARLRCSPMKGHSHVYWYRQLPEEGLKFMVYLQKENIIDESGMPKERFSAEFPKEGPSILRIQQVVRGDSAAYFCASSPPGGLRAYEQYFGPGTRLTVT.

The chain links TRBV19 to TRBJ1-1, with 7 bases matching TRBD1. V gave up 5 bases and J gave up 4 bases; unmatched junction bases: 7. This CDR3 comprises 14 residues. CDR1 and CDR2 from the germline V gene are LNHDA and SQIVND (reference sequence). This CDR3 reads CASSPPGGRTEAFF. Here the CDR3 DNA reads TGTGCCAGTAGTCCCCCAGGGGGGCGCACTGAAGCTTTCTTT.

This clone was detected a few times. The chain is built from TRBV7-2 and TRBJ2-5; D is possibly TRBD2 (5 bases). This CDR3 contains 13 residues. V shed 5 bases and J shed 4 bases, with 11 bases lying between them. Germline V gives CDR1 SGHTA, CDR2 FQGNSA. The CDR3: CASSPYRGETQYF. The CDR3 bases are TGTGCCAGCAGCCCCTACCGGGGAGAGACCCAGTACTTC.

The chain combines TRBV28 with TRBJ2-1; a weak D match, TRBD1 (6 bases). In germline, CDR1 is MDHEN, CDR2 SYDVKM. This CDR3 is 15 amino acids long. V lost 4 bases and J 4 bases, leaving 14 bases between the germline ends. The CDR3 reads CASSSGDGKYNEQFF. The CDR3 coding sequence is TGTGCCAGCAGTTCAGGGGATGGGAAATACAATGAGCAGTTCTTC.